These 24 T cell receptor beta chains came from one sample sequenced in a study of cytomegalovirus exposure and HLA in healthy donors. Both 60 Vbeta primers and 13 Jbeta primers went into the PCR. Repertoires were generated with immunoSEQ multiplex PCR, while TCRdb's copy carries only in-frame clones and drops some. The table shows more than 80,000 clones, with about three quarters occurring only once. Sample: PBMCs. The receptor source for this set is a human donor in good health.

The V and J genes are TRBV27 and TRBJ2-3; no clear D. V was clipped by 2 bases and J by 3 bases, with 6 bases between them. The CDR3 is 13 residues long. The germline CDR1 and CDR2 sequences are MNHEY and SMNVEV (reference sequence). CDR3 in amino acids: CASSLTRTDTQYF. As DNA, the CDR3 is TGTGCCAGCAGTTTAACGAGGACAGATACGCAGTATTTT.

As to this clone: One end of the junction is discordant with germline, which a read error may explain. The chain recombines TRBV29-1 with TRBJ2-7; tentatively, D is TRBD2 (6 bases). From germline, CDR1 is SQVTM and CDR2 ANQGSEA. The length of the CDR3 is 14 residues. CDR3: CSVQEAGGSYEQYF. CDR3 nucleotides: TGCAGCGTTCAAGAAGCGGGCGGCTCCTACGAGCAGTACTTC.

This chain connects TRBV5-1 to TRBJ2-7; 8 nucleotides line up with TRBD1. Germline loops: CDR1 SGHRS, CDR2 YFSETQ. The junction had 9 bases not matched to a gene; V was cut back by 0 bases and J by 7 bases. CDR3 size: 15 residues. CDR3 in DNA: TGCGCCAGCAGCTTGGAATCGGGACAGGCGGAGGAGCAGTACTTC. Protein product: CASSLESGQAEEQYF.

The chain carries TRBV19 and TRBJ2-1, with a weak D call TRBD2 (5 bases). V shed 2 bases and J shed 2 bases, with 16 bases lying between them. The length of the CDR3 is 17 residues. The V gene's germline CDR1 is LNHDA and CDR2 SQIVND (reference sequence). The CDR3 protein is CASSIYYSATTYNEQFF. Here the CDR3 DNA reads TGTGCCAGTAGTATATATTACAGTGCGACTACCTACAATGAGCAGTTCTTC.

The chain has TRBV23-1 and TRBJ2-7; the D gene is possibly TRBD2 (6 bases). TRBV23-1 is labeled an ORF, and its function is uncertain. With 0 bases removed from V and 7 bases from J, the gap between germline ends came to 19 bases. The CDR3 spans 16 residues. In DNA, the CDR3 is TGCGCCAGCAGTCAATCGTGGAGGGAGCCCCGGTGGGAGCAGTACTTC. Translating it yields CASSQSWREPRWEQYF.

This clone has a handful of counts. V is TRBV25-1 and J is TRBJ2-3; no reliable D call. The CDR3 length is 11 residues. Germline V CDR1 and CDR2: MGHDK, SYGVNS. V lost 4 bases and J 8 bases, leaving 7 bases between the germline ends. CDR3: CASSVSSTQYF. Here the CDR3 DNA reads TGTGCCAGCAGTGTCTCCAGTACGCAGTATTTT.

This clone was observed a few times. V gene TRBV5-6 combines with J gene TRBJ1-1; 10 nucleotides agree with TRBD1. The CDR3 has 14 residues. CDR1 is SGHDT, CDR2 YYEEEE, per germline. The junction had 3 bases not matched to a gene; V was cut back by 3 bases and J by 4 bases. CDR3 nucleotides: TGTGCCAGCAGCTGGGGACAGGGGAGCACTGAAGCTTTCTTT. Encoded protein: CASSWGQGSTEAFF.

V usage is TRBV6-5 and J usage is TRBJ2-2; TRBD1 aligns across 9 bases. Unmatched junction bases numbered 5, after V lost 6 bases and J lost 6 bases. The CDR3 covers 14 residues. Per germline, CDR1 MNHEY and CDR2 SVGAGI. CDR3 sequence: CASSRDRVPGELFF. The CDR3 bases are TGTGCCAGCAGCCGGGACAGGGTTCCCGGGGAGCTGTTTTTT.

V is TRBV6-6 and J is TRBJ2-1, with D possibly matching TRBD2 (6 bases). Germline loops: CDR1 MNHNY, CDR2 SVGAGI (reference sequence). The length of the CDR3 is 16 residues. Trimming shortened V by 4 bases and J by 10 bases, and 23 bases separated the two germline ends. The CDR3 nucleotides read TGTGCCAGCAGTTTCCCACCCCCGCTGGGCGGGGCCGAGCAGTTCTTC. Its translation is CASSFPPPLGGAEQFF.

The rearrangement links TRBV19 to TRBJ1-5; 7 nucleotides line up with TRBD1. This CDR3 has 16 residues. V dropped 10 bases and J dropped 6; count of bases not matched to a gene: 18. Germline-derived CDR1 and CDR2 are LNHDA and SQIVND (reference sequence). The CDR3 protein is CATTKRDSKRTQPQHF. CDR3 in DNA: TGTGCCACGACCAAAAGGGACAGCAAAAGAACTCAGCCCCAGCATTTT.

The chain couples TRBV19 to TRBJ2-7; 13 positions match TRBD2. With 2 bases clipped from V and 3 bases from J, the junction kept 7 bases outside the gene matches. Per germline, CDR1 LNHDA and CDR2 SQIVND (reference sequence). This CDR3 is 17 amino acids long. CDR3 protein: CASSISGLAGDNYEQYF. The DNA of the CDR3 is TGTGCCAGTAGTATATCCGGACTAGCGGGAGATAACTACGAGCAGTACTTC.

In DNA form, the CDR3 reads TGTGCCAGCAGCCAACCCCCAACATCCGGACACCGTAACACTGAAGCTTTCTTT. Translating gives CASSQPPTSGHRNTEAFF. V gene TRBV4-2 combines with J gene TRBJ1-1; D may be TRBD1 (5 bases). Trimming took 2 bases from V and 2 from J, leaving 21 bases between them. Germline V lookup: CDR1 LGHNA, CDR2 YNFKEQ. The CDR3 contains 18 residues.

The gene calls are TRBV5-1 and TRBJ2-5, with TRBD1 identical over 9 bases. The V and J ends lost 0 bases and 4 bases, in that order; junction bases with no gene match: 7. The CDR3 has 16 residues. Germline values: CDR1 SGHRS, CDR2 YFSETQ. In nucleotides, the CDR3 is TGCGCCAGCAGCTTGGAGTTTGGGACAGGGAGAGAGACCCAGTACTTC. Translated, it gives CASSLEFGTGRETQYF.

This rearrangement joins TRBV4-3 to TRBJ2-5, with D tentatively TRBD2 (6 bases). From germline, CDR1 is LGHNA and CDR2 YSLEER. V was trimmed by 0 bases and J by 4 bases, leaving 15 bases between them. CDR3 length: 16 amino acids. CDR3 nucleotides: TGCGCCAGCAGCCAAGATTACGGACTAACTGGAGAGACCCAGTACTTC. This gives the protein CASSQDYGLTGETQYF.

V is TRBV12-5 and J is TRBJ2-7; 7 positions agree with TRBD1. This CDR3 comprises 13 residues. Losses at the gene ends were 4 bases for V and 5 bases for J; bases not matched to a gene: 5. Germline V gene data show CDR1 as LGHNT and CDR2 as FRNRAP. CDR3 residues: CASGSTGSHEQYF. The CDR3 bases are TGTGCTAGTGGTTCGACAGGGTCCCACGAGCAGTACTTC.

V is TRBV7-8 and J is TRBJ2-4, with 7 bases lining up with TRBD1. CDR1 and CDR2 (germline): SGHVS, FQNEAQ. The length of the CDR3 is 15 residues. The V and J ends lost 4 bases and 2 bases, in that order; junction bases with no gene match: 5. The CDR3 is CASSSETGSKNIQYF. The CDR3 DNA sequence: TGTGCCAGCAGCTCCGAGACAGGGTCCAAAAACATTCAGTACTTC.

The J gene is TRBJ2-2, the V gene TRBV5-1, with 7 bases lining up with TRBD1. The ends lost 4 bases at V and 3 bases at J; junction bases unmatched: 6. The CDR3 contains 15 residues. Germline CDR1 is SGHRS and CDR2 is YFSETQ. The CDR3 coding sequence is TGCGCCAGCAGCAAGAACAGGGGCGACACCGGGGAGCTGTTTTTT. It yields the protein CASSKNRGDTGELFF.

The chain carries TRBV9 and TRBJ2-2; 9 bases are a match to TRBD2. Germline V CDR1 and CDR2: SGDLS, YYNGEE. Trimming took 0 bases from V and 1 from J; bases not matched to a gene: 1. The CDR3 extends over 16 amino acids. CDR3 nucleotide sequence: TGTGCCAGCAGCGTAGCACTAGCGGGGAACACCGGGGAGCTGTTTTTT. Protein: CASSVALAGNTGELFF.

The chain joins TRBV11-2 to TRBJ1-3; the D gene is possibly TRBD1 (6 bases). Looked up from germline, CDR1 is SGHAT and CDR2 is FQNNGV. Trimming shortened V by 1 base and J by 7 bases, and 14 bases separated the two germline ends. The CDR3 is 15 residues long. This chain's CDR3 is CASSLVQGSSNTIYF. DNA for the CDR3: TGTGCCAGCAGCTTAGTACAGGGCAGTTCGAACACCATATATTTT.

CDR3 residues: CASSPDGVKGYNEQFF. CDR3 bases: TGCGCCAGCAGCCCCGACGGGGTCAAGGGCTACAATGAGCAGTTCTTC. The genes are TRBV5-1 and TRBJ2-1, with D tentatively TRBD2 (5 bases). The CDR3 is made up of 16 amino acids. Trimming cost V 4 bases and J 3 bases, with 17 bases left between them. Germline values: CDR1 SGHRS, CDR2 YFSETQ.

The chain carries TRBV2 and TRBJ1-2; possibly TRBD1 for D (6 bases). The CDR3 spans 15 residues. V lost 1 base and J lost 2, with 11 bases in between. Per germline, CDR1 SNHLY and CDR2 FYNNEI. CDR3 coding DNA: TGTGCCAGCAGTGAAGGGACAGCCACGAACTATGGCTACACCTTC. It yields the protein CASSEGTATNYGYTF.

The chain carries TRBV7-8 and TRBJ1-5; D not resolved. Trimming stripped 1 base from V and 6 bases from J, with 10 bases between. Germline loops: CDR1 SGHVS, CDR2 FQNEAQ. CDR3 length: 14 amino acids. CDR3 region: CASSLVEGGQPQHF. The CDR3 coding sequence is TGTGCCAGCAGCTTAGTTGAGGGCGGTCAGCCCCAGCATTTT. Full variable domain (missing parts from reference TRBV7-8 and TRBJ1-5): GAGVSQSPRYKVAKRGQDVALRCDPISGHVSLFWYQQALGQGPEFLTYFQNEAQLDKSGLPSDRFFAERPEGSVSTLKIQRTQQEDSAVYLCASSLVEGGQPQHFGDGTRLSIL.

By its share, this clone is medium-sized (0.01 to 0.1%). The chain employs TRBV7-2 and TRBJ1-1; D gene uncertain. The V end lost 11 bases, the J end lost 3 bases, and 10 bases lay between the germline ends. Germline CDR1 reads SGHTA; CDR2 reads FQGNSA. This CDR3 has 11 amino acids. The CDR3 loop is CAGGYDTEAFF. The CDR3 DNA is TGTGCCGGAGGGTACGACACTGAAGCTTTCTTT.

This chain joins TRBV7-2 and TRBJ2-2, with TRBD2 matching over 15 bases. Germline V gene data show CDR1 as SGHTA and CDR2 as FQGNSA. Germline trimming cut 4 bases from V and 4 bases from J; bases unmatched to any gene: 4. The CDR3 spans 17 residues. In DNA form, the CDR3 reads TGTGCCAGCAGCTCCCGGGGACTAGCGGGGGGCACCGGGGAGCTGTTTTTT. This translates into CASSSRGLAGGTGELFF.